This note documents a single T cell receptor beta chain sequence. The antigen is unknown. CDR3 size: 15 residues. The germline V gene has CDR1 MGHRA and CDR2 YSYEKL. V was pared by 4 bases and J by 1 base, with 5 bases of the junction left unmatched. The sample belongs to a study of CD8 T cells in ankylosing spondylitis. TCRdb reprocessed the 5' RACE reads with MiXCR, giving one entry per CDR3 protein. This sample has approximately 240,000 distinct CDR3 sequences, with more than 20% found just once. Study outcomes and limitations: With a CD8+ phenotype, disease-linked clones were relatively rare in peripheral blood. Earlier work had already found some motif variants in reactive arthritis synovial fluid and blood. From matched ankylosing spondylitis synovial fluid, disease-linked clones were reportedly recovered at significantly enriched levels. A TCR beta motif of fewer than ten highly homologous variants appeared characteristic of ankylosing spondylitis blood.

The chain uses TRBV4-1 and TRBJ2-3; TRBD2 matches at 7 bases. The source material was blood, either unsorted or a sorted T cell fraction (not recorded which). This clonotype was obtained from a male donor with ankylosing spondylitis or in good health (not recorded which). The chain's CDR3 is CASSLSGRRTDTQYF. Here the CDR3 DNA reads TGCGCCAGCAGCCTTAGCGGGCGCCGCACAGATACGCAGTATTTT.